Below are 7 T cell receptor beta chains sequenced from a single sample in a study of cytomegalovirus exposure and HLA in healthy donors. Profiled with immunoSEQ multiplex PCR; TCRdb holds only in-frame clones, not every one. The sample carries about 250,000 clones, 87% recorded once. The specimen was PBMCs. These receptors originate from a man between 18 and 35 years old in good health and CMV-seropositive.

V gene TRBV6-5 combines with J gene TRBJ2-1, with a possible D match to TRBD2 (5 bases). From germline, CDR1 is MNHEY and CDR2 SVGAGI. Deletions cut 0 bases from V and 4 bases from J, with 7 bases between. CDR3 length: 14 amino acids. The CDR3 coding sequence is TGTGCCAGCAGTTACTCGGACTTATACAATGAGCAGTTCTTC. Protein sequence: CASSYSDLYNEQFF.

V gene TRBV14 combines with J gene TRBJ1-2; tentative D call: TRBD1 (6 bases). The CDR3 has 14 amino acids. Germline V CDR1 and CDR2: SGHDN, FVKESK. Trimming took off 0 bases at V and 3 bases at J, with 8 bases between the two ends. CDR3 nucleotide sequence: TGTGCCAGCAGCCAAGATCCAGGGGACTATGGCTACACCTTC. Translated, it gives CASSQDPGDYGYTF.

This chain uses TRBV4-1 with TRBJ1-4, with D possibly being TRBD1 (5 bases). The CDR3 has 15 amino acids. Trimming cost V 0 bases and J 7 bases, with 12 bases left between them. The V gene's germline CDR1 is MGHRA and CDR2 YSYEKL. This CDR3 is CASSQEETGGEKLFF. The CDR3 nucleotides read TGCGCCAGCAGCCAAGAGGAGACGGGGGGTGAAAAACTGTTTTTT.

The chain carries TRBV7-6 and TRBJ1-2; no clear D gene. V lost 5 bases to trimming and J lost 4 bases, with 17 bases between them. Germline V lookup: CDR1 SGHVS, CDR2 FNYEAQ. The CDR3 has 15 residues. CDR3 sequence reads: CASSPGSTLGYGYTF. The CDR3 DNA follows: TGTGCCAGCAGCCCCGGCTCTACCTTGGGCTATGGCTACACCTTC.

The sample holds one count of this clone. The chain has TRBV7-2 and TRBJ2-7, with unresolved D. The CDR3 loop spans 15 amino acids. Between the trimmed V and J ends, which lost 5 bases and 3 bases, there was a span of 17 bases. Germline V gives CDR1 SGHTA, CDR2 FQGNSA. In DNA form, the CDR3 reads TGTGCCAGCAGCCCCGGACGCAATACGTTCTACGAGCAGTACTTC. Translated, it gives CASSPGRNTFYEQYF.

The rearrangement links TRBV7-8 to TRBJ2-7; 7 bases match TRBD1. There are 19 residues in the CDR3. V shed 3 bases, J shed 0 bases, and the junction held 17 bases outside the gene matches. CDR1 and CDR2 (germline): SGHVS, FQNEAQ. The CDR3 DNA reads TGTGCCAGCAGCTTTCCACAGGGGCATTTGACCGTAAGCTCCTACGAGCAGTACTTC. Protein product: CASSFPQGHLTVSSYEQYF.

The chain is built from TRBV4-1 and TRBJ1-2; the match to TRBD1 covers 7 bases. Per the germline V gene, CDR1 is MGHRA and CDR2 is YSYEKL. CDR3 length: 16 residues. With 3 bases clipped from V and 1 base from J, the junction kept 8 bases outside the gene matches. CDR3 region: CASSQKLWDSNYGYTF. CDR3 DNA: TGCGCCAGCAGCCAGAAGCTCTGGGACAGTAACTATGGCTACACCTTC.